Listed below are T cell receptor beta chains from one sample, sequenced in a study of blood T cell repertoires in COVID-19. Some clones are missing from TCRdb's copy, which holds only in-frame ones; the method was immunoSEQ multiplex PCR. The repertoire holds 150,000 to 190,000 clones, with around 84% as singletons. Material: PBMCs or T cells enriched from blood (not recorded which). These receptors came from a man in his fifties or sixties who had recovered from COVID-19. The CDR3 runs from the conserved cysteine through the conserved F or W. A D gene is named only where the DNA matches it firmly. Rows may omit the clone size; those that give it use once, few, many or a size class.

>TRBV2|TRBJ2-5|TRBD2|NA
CATASGGYQETQYF
TGTGCCACCGCTAGCGGGGGGTACCAAGAGACCCAGTACTTC
>TRBV18|TRBJ1-5|TRBD1|NA
CASSSRTGIGQPQHF
TGTGCCAGCTCATCGAGGACAGGGATCGGTCAGCCCCAGCATTTT
>TRBV18|TRBJ2-1|NA|NA
CASSAPGRSSYNEQFF
TGTGCCAGCTCCGCCCCAGGGAGGAGCTCCTACAATGAGCAGTTCTTC
>TRBV5-4|TRBJ2-1|TRBD2|once
CASSWRTSTYNEQFF
TGTGCCAGCAGCTGGCGGACTAGCACTTACAATGAGCAGTTCTTC
>TRBV3-1/TRBV3-2|TRBJ2-3|TRBD2|NA
CASSQAGGRTDTQYF
TGTGCCAGCAGCCAAGCGGGGGGGCGCACAGATACGCAGTATTTT
>TRBV19|TRBJ1-4|NA|NA
CASTGSANEKLFF
TGTGCCAGTACGGGGTCAGCTAATGAAAAACTGTTTTTT
>TRBV5-1|TRBJ2-5|TRBD2|NA
CASSLPGLAGGRETQYF
TGCGCCAGCAGCTTACCGGGACTAGCGGGGGGGCGAGAGACCCAGTACTTC
>TRBV12-5|TRBJ1-3|NA|NA
CASGLVPLSYSGNTIYF
TGTGCTAGTGGTTTGGTACCCCTTAGTTACTCTGGAAACACCATATATTTT
>TRBV7-9|TRBJ2-7|TRBD2|few
CASSLVRAGGPSYEQYF
TGTGCCAGCAGCTTAGTGCGAGCGGGGGGTCCCTCCTACGAGCAGTACTTC
>TRBV7-9|TRBJ1-1|NA|NA
CASSSSGTEAFF
TGTGCCAGCAGCTCAAGCGGGACTGAAGCTTTCTTT
>TRBV19|TRBJ1-1|NA|NA
CASRPGETLLLSTEAFF
TGTGCCAGTAGGCCAGGGGAGACCCTCCTATTGAGCACTGAAGCTTTCTTT
>TRBV5-1|TRBJ2-1|NA|NA
CASSFTGTYNEQFF
TGCGCCAGCAGCTTTACAGGAACCTACAATGAGCAGTTCTTC
>TRBV19|TRBJ1-1|TRBD1|few
CASSIRARGRDTEAFF
TGTGCCAGTAGTATTAGGGCCAGGGGGCGGGACACTGAAGCTTTCTTT
>TRBV27|TRBJ1-5|TRBD1|few
CASRPTGVSNQPQHF
TGTGCCAGCAGACCGACAGGGGTTAGCAATCAGCCCCAGCATTTT
>TRBV5-1|TRBJ2-2|NA|NA
CASSFESVNTGELFF
TGCGCCAGCAGCTTCGAGTCTGTGAACACCGGGGAGCTGTTTTTT
>TRBV11-2|TRBJ1-2|NA|NA
CASSSIGGVYGYTF
TGTGCCAGCAGCTCCATTGGGGGGGTGTATGGCTACACCTTC
>TRBV6-5|TRBJ2-1|TRBD1|few
CASSYQQGVSYNEQFF
TGTGCCAGCAGTTACCAGCAGGGGGTGTCCTACAATGAGCAGTTCTTC
>TRBV27|TRBJ1-6|TRBD1|NA
CASRLNRGRGNSPLHF
TGTGCCAGCAGACTAAACAGGGGGCGCGGGAATTCACCCCTCCACTTT
>TRBV6-5|TRBJ1-1|NA|NA
CASSYSGRDTEAFF
TGCGCCAGCAGTTACTCAGGGAGGGACACTGAAGCTTTCTTT
>TRBV30|TRBJ1-6|TRBD1|NA
CAWRITGESSPLHF
TGTGCCTGGAGGATAACAGGGGAAAGTTCACCCCTCCACTTT
>TRBV9|TRBJ2-1|TRBD2|NA
CASSVEGGGSYNEQFF
TGTGCCAGCAGCGTAGAGGGCGGGGGGTCCTACAATGAGCAGTTCTTC
>TRBV4-1|TRBJ1-5|NA|NA
CASSQGVGRPQHF
TGCGCCAGCAGCCAAGGAGTCGGTCGGCCCCAGCATTTT
>TRBV27|TRBJ2-7|TRBD1|NA
CASSWDRAGGEQYF
TGTGCCAGCAGTTGGGACAGGGCTGGCGGCGAGCAGTACTTC
>TRBV4-2|TRBJ1-4|NA|NA
CASSQDAGNNEKLFF
TGTGCCAGCAGCCAAGATGCAGGGAATAATGAAAAACTGTTTTTT
>TRBV9|TRBJ2-5|NA|NA
CASSRDQGETQYF
TGTGCCAGCAGCCGAGACCAGGGAGAGACCCAGTACTTC
>TRBV7-9|TRBJ2-2|TRBD2|NA
CASSLAGSGVNTGELFF
TGTGCCAGCAGCTTAGCCGGGAGCGGGGTGAACACCGGGGAGCTGTTTTTT
>TRBV7-9|TRBJ2-3|NA|NA
CASSLVGDVTDTQYF
TGTGCCAGCAGCTTGGTAGGGGATGTCACAGATACGCAGTATTTT
>TRBV7-8|TRBJ1-2|NA|NA
CASSPGNYGYTF
TGTGCCAGCAGCCCGGGTAACTATGGCTACACCTTC
>TRBV6-6|TRBJ2-3|NA|NA
CASSWPAEVGTQYF
TGTGCCAGCAGTTGGCCGGCGGAGGTGGGAACGCAGTATTTT
>TRBV5-5|TRBJ1-6|TRBD1|NA
CASSPGPTGDSSPLHF
TGTGCCAGCAGCCCCGGCCCAACAGGGGATAGTTCACCCCTCCACTTT
>TRBV2|TRBJ1-1|TRBD1|NA
CASGTGGANTEAFF
TGTGCCAGCGGAACAGGGGGCGCGAACACTGAAGCTTTCTTT
>TRBV19|TRBJ1-5|TRBD1|NA
CASRGQGDQPQHF
TGTGCCAGTAGAGGACAGGGGGATCAGCCCCAGCATTTT